This passage covers 4 T cell receptor beta chains from one sample sequenced in a study of long-term antiretroviral therapy in people with HIV (dated by TCRdb to between 2021 and 2022). Sequencing of the TRB variable region was done with the immunoSEQ hsTCRB v3.0 assay at survey level resolution. Not all clones reach the TCRdb copy of this immuneACCESS table, which keeps in-frame sequences only. Checked studies attribute under half of the gap to unresolved V genes and leave the rest unexplained. The sample profile shows about 12,000 clones; 70% to 85% of them were found once. 13% of the sample is in the top ten clones. Source: unsorted PBMCs, taken roughly 3.4 years before starting antiretroviral therapy. These receptor sequences come from a man aged 35 to 55 with HIV.

This clone was counted once. This chain connects TRBV5-4 to TRBJ2-7; 12 nucleotides align to TRBD2. The CDR3 is 16 amino acids. The J segment lost 3 bases and the V segment lost 0 bases, leaving 4 bases of the junction unmatched. Germline V lookup: CDR1 SGHNT, CDR2 YYREEE (reference sequence). The CDR3 region is CASSLGLAGEVYEQYF. Here the CDR3 DNA reads TGTGCCAGCAGCTTGGGACTAGCGGGGGAGGTCTACGAGCAGTACTTC.

The CDR3 region has the DNA TGTGCCAGCAGTTACGGGACTAGCCTCACCGGGGAGCTGTTTTTT. Its protein product is CASSYGTSLTGELFF. The J gene is TRBJ2-2, the V gene TRBV6-5, with 9 bases that match TRBD2. Germline CDR1 and CDR2: MNHEY and SVGAGI. Unmatched junction bases numbered 2, after V lost 2 bases and J lost 4 bases. This CDR3 is 15 amino acids long.

The CDR3 reads CAIMQGNGELFF. In DNA, the CDR3 is TGTGCCATCATGCAGGGGAACGGGGAGCTGTTTTTT. This chain connects TRBV10-3 to TRBJ2-2; a possible D gene is TRBD1 (6 bases). CDR1 is ENHRY, CDR2 SYGVKD, per germline. Between the trimmed V and J ends, which lost 7 bases and 7 bases, there was a span of 10 bases. The CDR3 runs 12 residues.

The chain has TRBV11-1 and TRBJ2-1, with TRBD1 identical over 7 bases. The CDR3 consists of 13 residues. Germline V gene data show CDR1 as SGHAT and CDR2 as FQDESV (reference sequence). With 5 bases clipped from V and 8 bases from J, the junction kept 6 bases outside the gene matches. The CDR3 DNA reads TGTGCCAGCAGCACGAACAGGGGCGATGAGCAGTTCTTC. Amino acid sequence: CASSTNRGDEQFF.